One and the same sample provided the 11 T cell receptor beta chains below, sequenced in a study of identical twins (dated by TCRdb to about 2016). Receptor libraries were prepared by 5' RACE. The reads were generated on an Illumina HiSeq 2000. The public reads were quality trimmed at Q25 with fastp and then assembled into clones with MiXCR by TCRdb, keeping productive beta chains. Records with the same CDR3 protein are collapsed into one entry carrying the most frequent genes and DNA. The sample profile shows a few hundred thousand distinct CDR3 sequences; under 20% of them were found once. The leading ten clones occupy around 12% of the sample. Sequencing was performed on naive T cells sorted from blood. Explained via the paper, the cell subset or site label denotes: cells isolated with a human naive T-cell isolation kit. The source is a man aged 50 or older in good health.

The V and J genes are TRBV24-1 and TRBJ2-1; 10 bases agree with TRBD2. V shed 4 bases and J 1 base; nucleotides not matched to a gene: 3. CDR3 length: 16 residues. Per the germline V gene, CDR1 is KGHDR and CDR2 is SFDVKD. The CDR3 DNA is TGTGCCACCAGTGAGCGAGCGGGAGGGTCCTACAATGAGCAGTTCTTC. This codes for CATSERAGGSYNEQFF.

The rearrangement links TRBV20-1 to TRBJ2-5; 10 bases align to TRBD2. This CDR3 is built from 15 residues. Germline V lookup: CDR1 DFQATT, CDR2 SNEGSKA (reference sequence). The J segment lost 5 bases and the V segment lost 2 bases, leaving 8 bases of the junction unmatched. CDR3: CSARLASGSVETQYF. The CDR3 region has the DNA TGCAGTGCTAGATTGGCTAGCGGGAGTGTTGAGACCCAGTACTTC.

This clonotype was seen ten or more times. The CDR3 is CASSLEGGGQETQYF. The CDR3 coding sequence is TGTGCCAGCAGTTTAGAGGGAGGGGGACAAGAGACCCAGTACTTC. The V and J genes are TRBV12-3 or TRBV12-4 and TRBJ2-5, with D possibly TRBD2 on 7 matching bases. Deletions cut 1 base from V and 2 bases from J, with 11 bases between. The CDR3 totals 15 residues.

This rearrangement joins TRBV18 to TRBJ2-1; D unclear. Trimming removed 3 bases at V and 6 bases at J, with 12 bases between. Per the germline V gene, CDR1 is KGHSH and CDR2 is LQKENI. The CDR3 contains 14 residues. The CDR3 region is CASSPPDGGNEQFF. The CDR3, as DNA: TGTGCCAGCTCACCCCCGGATGGTGGCAATGAGCAGTTCTTC.

V gene TRBV5-1 combines with J gene TRBJ1-1, with 8 bases aligning to TRBD1. The CDR3 extends over 13 amino acids. Germline trimming cut 5 bases from V and 6 bases from J; bases unmatched to any gene: 6. Germline CDR1 and CDR2: SGHRS and YFSETQ. CDR3 residues: CASSPPGGPEAFF. In DNA, the CDR3 is TGCGCCAGCAGTCCCCCAGGGGGCCCTGAAGCTTTCTTT.

This chain joins TRBV21-1 and TRBJ2-6; the table's D call TRBD1 went unverified against the DNA. TRBV21-1 is a listed pseudogene. The CDR3 runs to 18 residues. The CDR3 loop reads CASSRPTGATSGANVLTF. The CDR3 nucleotides are TGTGCCAGCAGCAGACCGACAGGGGCAACTTCTGGGGCCAACGTCCTGACTTTC.

CDR3 amino acids: CASSLAWAGGKTRETQYF. The DNA of the CDR3 is TGTGCCAGCAGCTTAGCGTGGGCAGGGGGAAAGACGAGGGAGACCCAGTACTTC. The chain recombines TRBV7-2 with TRBJ2-5, with TRBD1 identical over 7 bases. This CDR3 is 18 amino acids long. V shed 0 bases and J 5 bases; nucleotides not matched to a gene: 15. CDR1 and CDR2 (germline): SGHTA, FQGNSA. Full variable domain (missing parts from reference TRBV7-2 and TRBJ2-5): GAGVSQSPSNKVTEKGKDVELRCDPISGHTALYWYRQSLGQGLEFLIYFQGNSAPDKSGLPSDRFSAERTGGSVSTLTIQRTQQEDSAVYLCASSLAWAGGKTRETQYFGPGTRLLVL.

V usage is TRBV19 and J usage is TRBJ2-1; TRBD1 aligns across 7 bases. Germline CDR1 and CDR2: LNHDA and SQIVND (reference sequence). This CDR3 contains 13 residues. V lost 8 bases to trimming and J lost 8 bases; unmatched junction nucleotides: 9. The CDR3 loop reads CASPGQFPHEQFF. The CDR3 coding sequence is TGTGCCAGTCCGGGACAGTTTCCGCATGAGCAGTTCTTC. Full variable domain (missing parts from reference TRBV19 and TRBJ2-1): DGGITQSPKYLFRKEGQNVTLSCEQNLNHDAMYWYRQDPGQGLRLIYYSQIVNDFQKGDIAEGYSVSREKKESFPLTVTSAQKNPTAFYLCASPGQFPHEQFFGPGTRLTVL.

This clonotype was seen more than once but under ten times. The V call is TRBV6-5, the J call TRBJ2-7; 12 bases agree with TRBD1. The germline V gene has CDR1 MNHEY and CDR2 SVGAGI. The CDR3 spans 15 residues. V shed 5 bases and J 2 bases; nucleotides not matched to a gene: 4. The CDR3 sequence is CASSNRDRGPYEQYF. The DNA for the CDR3 is TGTGCCAGCAGTAACCGGGACAGGGGGCCCTACGAGCAGTACTTC.

This clonotype was seen ten or more times. The chain has TRBV15 and TRBJ2-7, with no clear D. The CDR3 spans 15 residues. Per germline, CDR1 LNHNV and CDR2 YYDKDF (reference sequence). The V end was cut by 0 bases, the J end by 1 base, with 10 bases between. The CDR3 loop reads CATSREHLRSYEQYF. Here the CDR3 DNA reads TGTGCCACCAGCAGAGAACACCTCAGGTCCTACGAGCAGTACTTC.

V is TRBV18 and J is TRBJ2-7; 7 positions match TRBD2. Germline CDR1 is KGHSH and CDR2 is LQKENI. V gave up 4 bases and J gave up 5 bases; unmatched junction bases: 11. The CDR3 sequence is 15 residues long. The CDR3 loop reads CASSLYKTSSNEQYF. The CDR3 DNA is TGTGCCAGCTCACTCTATAAGACTAGCTCGAACGAGCAGTACTTC.